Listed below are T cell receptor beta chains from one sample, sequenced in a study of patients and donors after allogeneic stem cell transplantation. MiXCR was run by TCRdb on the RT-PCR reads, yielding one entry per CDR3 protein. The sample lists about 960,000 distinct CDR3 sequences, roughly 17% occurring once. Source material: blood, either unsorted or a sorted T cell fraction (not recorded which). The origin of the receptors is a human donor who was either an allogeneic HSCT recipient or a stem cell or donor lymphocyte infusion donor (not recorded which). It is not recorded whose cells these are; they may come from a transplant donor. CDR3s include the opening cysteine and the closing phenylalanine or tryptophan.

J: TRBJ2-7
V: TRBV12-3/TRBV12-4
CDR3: CASGRGPLYEQYF

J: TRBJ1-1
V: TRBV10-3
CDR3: CAISEARVNTEAFF

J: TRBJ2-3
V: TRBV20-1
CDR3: CSATWTSGGTDTQYF

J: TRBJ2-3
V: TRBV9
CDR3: CASSVGGRSTDTQYF

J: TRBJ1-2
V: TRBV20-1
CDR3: CSASTGGGYTF

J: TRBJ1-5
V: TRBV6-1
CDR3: CASKTETSNQPQHF

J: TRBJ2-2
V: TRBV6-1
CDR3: CASRIFGTGELFF

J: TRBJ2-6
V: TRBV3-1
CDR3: CASSQDRQAQRFPGVLTF

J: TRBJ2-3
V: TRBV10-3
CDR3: CAISGGPDTQYF

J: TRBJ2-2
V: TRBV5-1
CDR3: CASGEGLAGITGELFF

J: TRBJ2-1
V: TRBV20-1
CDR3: CSARETFRSYNEQFF

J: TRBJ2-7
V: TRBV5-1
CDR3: CASSAGTDYEQYF

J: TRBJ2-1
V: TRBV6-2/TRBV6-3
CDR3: CASSYGGIKVNEQFF

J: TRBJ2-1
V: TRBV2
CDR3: CASCCHSSGSTMEQFF

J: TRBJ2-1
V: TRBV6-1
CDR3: CASSDPDWEGSNEQFF

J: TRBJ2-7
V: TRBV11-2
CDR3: CASSPGLAGGYTYEQYF

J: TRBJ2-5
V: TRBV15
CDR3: CATRTHPQETQYF

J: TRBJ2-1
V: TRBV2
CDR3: CASSEGAGYNEQFF

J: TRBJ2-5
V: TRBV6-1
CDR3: CASSLAGAPPKRETQYF

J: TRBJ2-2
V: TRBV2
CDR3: CASNGQGEKAGELFF

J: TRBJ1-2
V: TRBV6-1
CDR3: CASTDGTPDPYGYTF

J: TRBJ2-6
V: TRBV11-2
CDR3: CASSQMEFSGANVLTF

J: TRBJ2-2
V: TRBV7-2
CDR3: CASSPWGAATGELFF

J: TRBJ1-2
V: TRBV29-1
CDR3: CSVEPIQGRSAEGYTF

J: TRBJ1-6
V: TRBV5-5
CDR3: CASSLDRGWNSPLHF

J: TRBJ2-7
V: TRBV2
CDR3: CASTSRGTYEQYF

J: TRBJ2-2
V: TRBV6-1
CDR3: CASSEIRGTGELFF

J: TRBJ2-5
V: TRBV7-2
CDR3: CASTWGQTQYF

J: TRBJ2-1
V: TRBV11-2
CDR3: CASSLVGGLYNEQFF

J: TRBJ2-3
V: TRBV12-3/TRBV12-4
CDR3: CASRVERGRTDTQYF